This T cell receptor (beta chain) comes out of a study of identical twins. Study-wide results and limits: Rather than following the same donors, the conclusions depended on cross-sectional statistical analysis. Analyses of zero insertions could, in part, be confounded by invariant MAIT and iNKT cells. Within cord blood, abundant beta clonotypes carried fewer insertions, but memory repertoires showed no such trend.

The V gene's germline CDR1 is LNHNV and CDR2 YYDKDF (reference sequence). The junction had 3 bases not matched to a gene; V was cut back by 0 bases and J by 2 bases. The CDR3 has 15 residues. Addition of a universal primer site occurred through template switching, and cDNA carried unique molecular identifiers. In TCRdb, the 5' RACE reads were re-called with MiXCR into one record per CDR3 protein. Among around 1.7 million distinct CDR3 sequences, under 35% were seen once, and the ten largest hold more than 0.25%. This clonotype was seen only once. The target antigen is unknown. The chain links TRBV15 to TRBJ2-7; the match to TRBD1 covers 8 bases. This sequence originates from a newborn girl in good health. The sample taken for sequencing was cord blood. The CDR3 region has the DNA TGTGCCACCAGCAGAGATACACAGGGGGCCTACGAGCAGTACTTC. Translating it yields CATSRDTQGAYEQYF.